This T cell receptor (beta chain) was retrieved from a study of blood T cells in healthy people across ages. The CDR3 loop spans 12 amino acids. From germline, CDR1 is MNHEY and CDR2 SMNVEV (reference sequence). V was cut by 6 bases and J by 0 bases, with 5 bases left in between. The sample holds a few counts of this clonotype. A J-beta primer mix and a sample-barcoded 5' primer were used in a second PCR of about 7 to 12 cycles. MiXCR, run by TCRdb on the 5' RACE reads, gives a single entry per CDR3 protein. The table lists 1.4 million to 1.5 million distinct CDR3 sequences, 42% of them singletons. V gene TRBV27 combines with J gene TRBJ1-2; D is ambiguous. This clonotype originated in a woman younger than 35 in good health. Sequencing was performed on blood. CDR3 coding DNA: TGTGCCAGCAGGCAGACTAACTATGGCTACACCTTC. Protein: CASRQTNYGYTF.